By frequency in the sample, the clone carrying this T cell receptor (beta chain) is medium-sized. This sample was included in a study of T cell changes during pregnancy in multiple sclerosis. Libraries were prepared by immunoSEQ multiplex PCR; TCRdb keeps only in-frame clonotypes and omits some of them. The table records under 120,000 clones, 90% to 95% of them present only once. The V gene's germline CDR1 is LNHDA and CDR2 SQIVND (reference sequence). V was shortened by 3 bases and J by 3 bases, with 12 bases between the two germline ends. The CDR3 contains 14 residues. The source of this sequence is a female donor with multiple sclerosis, enrolled in a pregnancy study. This specimen was peripheral blood, taken after pregnancy. The gene calls are TRBV19 and TRBJ2-7; no clear D gene. The CDR3 nucleotides are TGTGCCAGTAGTATTGGGCAGACCCACTACGAGCAGTACTTC. Residues: CASSIGQTHYEQYF.